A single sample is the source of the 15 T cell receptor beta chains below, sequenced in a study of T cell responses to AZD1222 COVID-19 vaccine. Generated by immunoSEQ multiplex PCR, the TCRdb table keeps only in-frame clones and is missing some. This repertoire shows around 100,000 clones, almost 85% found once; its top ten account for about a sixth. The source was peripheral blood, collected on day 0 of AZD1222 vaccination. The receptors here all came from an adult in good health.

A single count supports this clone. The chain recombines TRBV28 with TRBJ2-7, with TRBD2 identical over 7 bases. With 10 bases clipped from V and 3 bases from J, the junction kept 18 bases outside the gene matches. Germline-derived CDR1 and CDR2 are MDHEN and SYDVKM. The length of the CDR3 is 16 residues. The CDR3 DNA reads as TGTGCCAACGCCCTTTCATGGCGGGAGTGTATCTACGAGCAGTACTTC. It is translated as CANALSWRECIYEQYF.

CDR3 amino acids: CATSRDRKGPNEQFF. CDR3 DNA sequence: TGTGCCACCAGCAGAGATCGAAAGGGTCCCAATGAGCAGTTCTTC. This chain connects TRBV15 to TRBJ2-1, with D unclear. With 0 bases removed from V and 6 bases from J, the gap between germline ends came to 12 bases. Germline CDR1 LNHNV, CDR2 YYDKDF (reference sequence). The CDR3 has 15 amino acids.

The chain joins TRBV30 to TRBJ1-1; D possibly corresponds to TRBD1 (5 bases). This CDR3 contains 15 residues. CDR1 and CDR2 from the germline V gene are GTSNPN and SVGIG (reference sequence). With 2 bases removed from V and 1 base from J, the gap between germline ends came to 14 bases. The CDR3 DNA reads TGTGCCTGGAGTCGATTGGGACGTCGGAACACTGAAGCTTTCTTT. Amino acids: CAWSRLGRRNTEAFF.

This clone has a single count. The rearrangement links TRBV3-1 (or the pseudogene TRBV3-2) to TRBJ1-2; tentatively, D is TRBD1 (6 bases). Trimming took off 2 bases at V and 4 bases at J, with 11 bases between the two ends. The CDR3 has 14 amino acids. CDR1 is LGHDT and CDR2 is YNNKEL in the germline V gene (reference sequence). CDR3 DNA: TGTGCCAGCAGCCAACAAGCACAGGGCTATGGCTACACCTTC. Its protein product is CASSQQAQGYGYTF.

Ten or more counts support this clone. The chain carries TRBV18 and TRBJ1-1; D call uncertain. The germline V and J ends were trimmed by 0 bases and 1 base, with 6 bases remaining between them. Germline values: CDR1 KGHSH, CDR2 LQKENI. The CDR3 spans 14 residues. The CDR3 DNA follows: TGTGCCAGCTCACCACCGGAGGGGAACACTGAAGCTTTCTTT. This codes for CASSPPEGNTEAFF.

CDR3 DNA: TGTGCCAGCAGAGGCGGACAGACCCTTAACTATGGCTACACCTTC. Translation gives CASRGGQTLNYGYTF. This rearrangement joins TRBV6-5 to TRBJ1-2, with D possibly matching TRBD1 (6 bases). CDR3 length equals 15 residues. V lost 6 bases and J lost 1, with 15 bases in between. Germline CDR1 is MNHEY and CDR2 is SVGAGI.

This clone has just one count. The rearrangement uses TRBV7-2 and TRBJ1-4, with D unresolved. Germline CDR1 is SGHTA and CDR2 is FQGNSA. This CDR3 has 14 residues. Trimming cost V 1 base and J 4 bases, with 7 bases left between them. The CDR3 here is CASSLERINEKLFF. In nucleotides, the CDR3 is TGTGCCAGCAGCTTAGAACGGATTAATGAAAAACTGTTTTTT.

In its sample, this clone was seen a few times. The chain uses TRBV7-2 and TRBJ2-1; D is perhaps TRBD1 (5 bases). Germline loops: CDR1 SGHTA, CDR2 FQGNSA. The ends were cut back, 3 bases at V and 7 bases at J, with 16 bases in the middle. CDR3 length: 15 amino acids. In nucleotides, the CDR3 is TGTGCCAGCAGCTTGGACACTGGGGCTAGGAATGAGCAGTTCTTC. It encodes CASSLDTGARNEQFF. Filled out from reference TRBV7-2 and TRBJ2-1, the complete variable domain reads GAGVSQSPSNKVTEKGKDVELRCDPISGHTALYWYRQSLGQGLEFLIYFQGNSAPDKSGLPSDRFSAERTGGSVSTLTIQRTQQEDSAVYLCASSLDTGARNEQFFGPGTRLTVL.

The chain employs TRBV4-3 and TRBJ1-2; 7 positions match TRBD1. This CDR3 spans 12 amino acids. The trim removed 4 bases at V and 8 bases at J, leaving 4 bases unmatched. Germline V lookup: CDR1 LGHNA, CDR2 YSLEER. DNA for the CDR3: TGCGCCAGCAGCCTCGGACAGGAGGGCTACACCTTC. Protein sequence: CASSLGQEGYTF.

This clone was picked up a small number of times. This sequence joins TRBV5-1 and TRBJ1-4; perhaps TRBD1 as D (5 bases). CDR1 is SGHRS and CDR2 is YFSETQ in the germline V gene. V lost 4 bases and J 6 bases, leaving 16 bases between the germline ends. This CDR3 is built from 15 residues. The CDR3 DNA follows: TGCGCCAGCAGCGGAGCAGGGAGATTCGATGAAAAACTGTTTTTT. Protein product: CASSGAGRFDEKLFF.

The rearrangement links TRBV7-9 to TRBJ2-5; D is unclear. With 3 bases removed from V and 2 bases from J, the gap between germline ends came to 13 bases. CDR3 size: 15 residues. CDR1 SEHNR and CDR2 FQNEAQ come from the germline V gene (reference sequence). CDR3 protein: CASSFYYDGQETQYF. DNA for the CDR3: TGTGCCAGCAGCTTCTATTACGACGGACAAGAGACCCAGTACTTC.

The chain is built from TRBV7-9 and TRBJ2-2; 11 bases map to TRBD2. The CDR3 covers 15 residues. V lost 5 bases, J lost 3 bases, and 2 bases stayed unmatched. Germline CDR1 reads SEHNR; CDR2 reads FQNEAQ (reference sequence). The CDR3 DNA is TGTGCCAGCAGCCCGACTAGCGGGGACACCGGGGAGCTGTTTTTT. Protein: CASSPTSGDTGELFF.

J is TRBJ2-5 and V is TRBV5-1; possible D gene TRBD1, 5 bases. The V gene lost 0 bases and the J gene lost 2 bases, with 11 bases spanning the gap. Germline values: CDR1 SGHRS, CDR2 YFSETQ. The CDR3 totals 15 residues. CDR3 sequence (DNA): TGCGCCAGCAGCTTGGAAGTGGGGCCTCAAGAGACCCAGTACTTC. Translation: CASSLEVGPQETQYF.

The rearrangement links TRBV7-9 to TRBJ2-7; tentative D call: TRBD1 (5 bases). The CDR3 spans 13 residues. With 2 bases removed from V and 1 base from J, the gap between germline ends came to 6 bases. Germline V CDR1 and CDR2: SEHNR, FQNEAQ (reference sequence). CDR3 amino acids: CASSLRGSYEQYF. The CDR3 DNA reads TGTGCCAGCAGCTTAAGGGGATCCTACGAGCAGTACTTC.

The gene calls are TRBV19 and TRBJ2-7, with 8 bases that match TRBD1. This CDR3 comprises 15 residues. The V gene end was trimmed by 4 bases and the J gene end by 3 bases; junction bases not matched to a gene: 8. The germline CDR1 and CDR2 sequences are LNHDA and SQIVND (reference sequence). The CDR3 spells CASSTAGQGGYEQYF. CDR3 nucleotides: TGTGCCAGTAGTACCGCCGGACAGGGTGGCTACGAGCAGTACTTC.